This TCR beta chain was observed in a study of blood T cells in healthy people across ages. Across the whole study: Roughly one uniquely barcoded beta molecule per two T cells was captured. Study-level results: Roughly linear age-related decline in beta diversity appeared, significant by age 40. The long-lived group displayed more naive CD4+ cells, plus higher diversity, than the aged donors did.

A second PCR, run for about 6 to 11 cycles, used a sample-barcoded 5' primer plus a J-beta primer mix. The study obtained at least 2.5 million CDR3-containing paired-end reads from every sample. In TCRdb, the 5' RACE reads were re-called with MiXCR into one record per CDR3 protein. The repertoire includes approximately 800,000 distinct CDR3 sequences, about 46% of them detected once, and 18% sits in the top ten. A few counts support this clonotype. Its antigen is not identified. The V gene's germline CDR1 is SGHTA and CDR2 FQGNSA. With 3 bases clipped from V and 6 bases from J, the junction kept 5 bases outside the gene matches. CDR3 length equals 15 residues.

The material sequenced was blood. V is TRBV7-2 and J is TRBJ2-1; 10 positions match TRBD2. This clonotype was obtained from a man at least 80 years old in good health. The CDR3 DNA is TGTGCCAGCAGCTTGCCGGGACTAGCGTTCAATGAGCAGTTCTTC. Protein sequence: CASSLPGLAFNEQFF. Based on the CDR3 plus reference TRBV7-2 and TRBJ2-1, the full variable domain is GAGVSQSPSNKVTEKGKDVELRCDPISGHTALYWYRQSLGQGLEFLIYFQGNSAPDKSGLPSDRFSAERTGGSVSTLTIQRTQQEDSAVYLCASSLPGLAFNEQFFGPGTRLTVL.